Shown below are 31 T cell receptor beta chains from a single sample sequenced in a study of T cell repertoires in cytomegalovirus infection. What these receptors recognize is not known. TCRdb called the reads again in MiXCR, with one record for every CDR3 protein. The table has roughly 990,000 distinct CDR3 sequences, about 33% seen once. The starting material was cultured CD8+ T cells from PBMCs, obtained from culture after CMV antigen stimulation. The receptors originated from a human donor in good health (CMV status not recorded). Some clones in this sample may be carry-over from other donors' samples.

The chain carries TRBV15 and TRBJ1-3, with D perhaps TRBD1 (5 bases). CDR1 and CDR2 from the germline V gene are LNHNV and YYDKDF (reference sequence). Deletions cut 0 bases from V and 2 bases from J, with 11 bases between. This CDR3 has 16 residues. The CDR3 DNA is TGTGCCACCAGCAGAGAGTGGCAGGGCCCTGGAAACACCATATATTTT. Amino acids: CATSREWQGPGNTIYF.

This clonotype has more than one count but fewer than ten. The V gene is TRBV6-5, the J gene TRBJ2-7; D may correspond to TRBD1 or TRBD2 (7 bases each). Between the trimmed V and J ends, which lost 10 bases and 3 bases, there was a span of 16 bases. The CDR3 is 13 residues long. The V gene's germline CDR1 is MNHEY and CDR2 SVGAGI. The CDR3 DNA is TGTGCCACCTTGGGAGGGGGCGGCTACGAGCAGTACTTC. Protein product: CATLGGGGYEQYF.

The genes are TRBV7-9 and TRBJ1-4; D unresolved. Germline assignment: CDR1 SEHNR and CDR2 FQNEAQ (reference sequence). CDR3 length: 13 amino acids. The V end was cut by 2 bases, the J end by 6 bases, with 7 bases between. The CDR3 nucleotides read TGTGCCAGCAGCTTACGGACGGATGAAAAACTGTTTTTT. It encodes CASSLRTDEKLFF.

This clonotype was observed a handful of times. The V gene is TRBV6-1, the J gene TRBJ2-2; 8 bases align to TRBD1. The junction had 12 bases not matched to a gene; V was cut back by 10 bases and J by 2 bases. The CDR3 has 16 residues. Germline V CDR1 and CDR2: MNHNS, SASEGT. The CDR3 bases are TGTGCCACGCCGCGGACAGGGCCCTTCAACACCGGGGAGCTGTTTTTT. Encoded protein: CATPRTGPFNTGELFF.

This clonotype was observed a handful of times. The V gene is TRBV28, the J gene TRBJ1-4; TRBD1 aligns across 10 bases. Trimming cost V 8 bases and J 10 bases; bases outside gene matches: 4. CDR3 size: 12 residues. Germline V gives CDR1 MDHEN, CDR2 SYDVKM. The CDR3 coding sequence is TGTGCCAGCTCCCGGACAGGGGGAAAACTGTTTTTT. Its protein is CASSRTGGKLFF.

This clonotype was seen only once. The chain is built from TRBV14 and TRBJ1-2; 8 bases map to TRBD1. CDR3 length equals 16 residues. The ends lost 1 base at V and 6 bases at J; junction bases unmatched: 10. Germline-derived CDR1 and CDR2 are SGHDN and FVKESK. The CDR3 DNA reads TGTGCCAGCAGCCAAGGGCGGACAGGGTGGCGAAATGGCTACACCTTC. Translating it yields CASSQGRTGWRNGYTF.

CDR3 loop: CASSPWRGNTGELFF. Here the CDR3 DNA reads TGTGCCAGCAGCCCCTGGAGGGGGAACACCGGGGAGCTGTTTTTT. This chain uses TRBV11-2 with TRBJ2-2; possible D gene TRBD2, 6 bases. The CDR3 consists of 15 residues. The germline CDR1 and CDR2 sequences are SGHAT and FQNNGV. Trimming took off 5 bases at V and 1 base at J, with 11 bases between the two ends.

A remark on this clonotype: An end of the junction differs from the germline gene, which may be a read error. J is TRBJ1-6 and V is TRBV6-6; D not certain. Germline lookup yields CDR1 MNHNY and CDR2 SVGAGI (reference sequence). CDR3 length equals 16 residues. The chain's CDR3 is CVSSDVESSYNSPLHF. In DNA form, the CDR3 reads TGTGTCAGCAGTGACGTCGAAAGCTCCTATAATTCACCCCTCCACTTT.

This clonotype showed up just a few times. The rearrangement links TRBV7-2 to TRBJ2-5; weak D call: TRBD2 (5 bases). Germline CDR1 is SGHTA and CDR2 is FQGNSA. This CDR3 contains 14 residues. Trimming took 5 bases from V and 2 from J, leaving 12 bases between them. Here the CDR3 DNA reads TGTGCCAGCAGCCTATACGGGGATCAAGAGACCCAGTACTTC. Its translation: CASSLYGDQETQYF.

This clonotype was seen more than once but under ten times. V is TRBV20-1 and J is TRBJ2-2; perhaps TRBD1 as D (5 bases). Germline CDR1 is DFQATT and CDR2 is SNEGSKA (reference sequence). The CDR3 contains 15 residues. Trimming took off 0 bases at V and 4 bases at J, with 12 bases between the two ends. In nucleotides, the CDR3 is TGCAGTGCTAGAGACAGGGATCACGCCACCGGGGAGCTGTTTTTT. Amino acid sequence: CSARDRDHATGELFF.

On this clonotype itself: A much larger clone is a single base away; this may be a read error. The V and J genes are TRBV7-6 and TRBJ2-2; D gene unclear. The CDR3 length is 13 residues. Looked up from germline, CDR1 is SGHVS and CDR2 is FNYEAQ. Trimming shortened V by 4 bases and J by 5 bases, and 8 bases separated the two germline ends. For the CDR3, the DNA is TGTGCCAGCAGCTGCGGCCAGACCGGGGAGCTGTTTTTT. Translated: CASSCGQTGELFF.

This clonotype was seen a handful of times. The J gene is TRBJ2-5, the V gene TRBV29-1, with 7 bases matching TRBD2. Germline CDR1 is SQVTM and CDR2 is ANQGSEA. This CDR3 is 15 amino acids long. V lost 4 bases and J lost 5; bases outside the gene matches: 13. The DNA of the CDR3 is TGCAGCGTTGCCGGAGGAGCTAGCGGTGGGGAGACCCAGTACTTC. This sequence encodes CSVAGGASGGETQYF.

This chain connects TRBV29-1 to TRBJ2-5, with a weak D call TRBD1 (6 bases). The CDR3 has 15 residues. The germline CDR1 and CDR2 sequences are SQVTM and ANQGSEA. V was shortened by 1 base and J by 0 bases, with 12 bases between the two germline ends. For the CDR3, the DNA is TGCAGCGTTGAAGGACAGGTTTGGGACCAAGAGACCCAGTACTTC. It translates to CSVEGQVWDQETQYF.

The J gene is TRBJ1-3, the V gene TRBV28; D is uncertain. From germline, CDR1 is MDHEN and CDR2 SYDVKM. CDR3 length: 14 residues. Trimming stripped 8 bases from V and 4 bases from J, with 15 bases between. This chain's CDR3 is CASGKREQGNTIYF. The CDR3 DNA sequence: TGTGCCAGCGGCAAGAGGGAACAGGGAAACACCATATATTTT.

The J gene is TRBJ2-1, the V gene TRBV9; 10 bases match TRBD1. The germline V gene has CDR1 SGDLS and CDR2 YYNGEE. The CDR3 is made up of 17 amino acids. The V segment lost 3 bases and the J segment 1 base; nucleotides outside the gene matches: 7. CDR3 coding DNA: TGTGCCAGCAGCGGCACGACGGGACAGGGGTCCTACAATGAGCAGTTCTTC. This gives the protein CASSGTTGQGSYNEQFF.

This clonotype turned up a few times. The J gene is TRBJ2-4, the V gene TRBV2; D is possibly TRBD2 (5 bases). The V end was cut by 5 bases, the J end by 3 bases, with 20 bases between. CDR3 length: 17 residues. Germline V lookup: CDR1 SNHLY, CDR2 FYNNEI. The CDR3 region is CASSREIGLRGKNIQYF. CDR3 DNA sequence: TGTGCCAGCAGTAGAGAAATCGGACTGCGAGGCAAAAACATTCAGTACTTC.

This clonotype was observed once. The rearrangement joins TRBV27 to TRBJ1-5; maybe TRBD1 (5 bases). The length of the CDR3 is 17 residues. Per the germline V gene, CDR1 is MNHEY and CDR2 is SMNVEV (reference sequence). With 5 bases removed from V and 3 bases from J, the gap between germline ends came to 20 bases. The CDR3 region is CASSPVPRGRVNQPQHF. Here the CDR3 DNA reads TGTGCCAGCAGTCCTGTACCTCGGGGCAGGGTCAATCAGCCCCAGCATTTT.

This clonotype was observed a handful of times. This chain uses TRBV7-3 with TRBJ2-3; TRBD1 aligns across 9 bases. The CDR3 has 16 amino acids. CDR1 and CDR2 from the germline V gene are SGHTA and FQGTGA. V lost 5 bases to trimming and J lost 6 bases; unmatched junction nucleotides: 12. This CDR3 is CASSLSGTGLTDTQYF. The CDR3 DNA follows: TGTGCCAGCAGCCTCAGCGGGACAGGGCTAACGGATACGCAGTATTTT. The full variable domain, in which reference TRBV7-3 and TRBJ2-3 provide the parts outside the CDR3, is GAGVSQTPSNKVTEKGKYVELRCDPISGHTALYWYRQSLGQGPEFLIYFQGTGAADDSGLPNDRFFAVRPEGSVSTLKIQRTERGDSAVYLCASSLSGTGLTDTQYFGPGTRLTVL.

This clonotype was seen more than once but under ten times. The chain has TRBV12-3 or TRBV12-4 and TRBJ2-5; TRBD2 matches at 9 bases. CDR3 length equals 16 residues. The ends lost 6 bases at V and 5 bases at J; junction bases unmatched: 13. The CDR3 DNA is TGTGCCAGCAGCAAAAACGGCGGGGGGGTTTTGGAGACCCAGTACTTC. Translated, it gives CASSKNGGGVLETQYF.

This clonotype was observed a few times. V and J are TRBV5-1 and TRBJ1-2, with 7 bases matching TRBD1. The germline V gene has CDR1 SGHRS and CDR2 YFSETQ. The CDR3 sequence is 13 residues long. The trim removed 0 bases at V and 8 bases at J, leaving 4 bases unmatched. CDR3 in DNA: TGCGCCAGCAGCTTGGAGACAGGGTGGGGCTACACCTTC. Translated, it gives CASSLETGWGYTF. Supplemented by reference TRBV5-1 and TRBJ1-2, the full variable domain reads KAGVTQTPRYLIKTRGQQVTLSCSPISGHRSVSWYQQTPGQGLQFLFEYFSETQRNKGNFPGRFSGRQFSNSRSEMNVSTLELGDSALYLCASSLETGWGYTFGSGTRLTVV.

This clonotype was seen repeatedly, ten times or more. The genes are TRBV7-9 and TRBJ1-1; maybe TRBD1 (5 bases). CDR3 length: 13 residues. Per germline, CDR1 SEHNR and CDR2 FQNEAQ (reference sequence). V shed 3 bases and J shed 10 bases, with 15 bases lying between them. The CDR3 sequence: CASSFRQSQGAFF. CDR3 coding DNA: TGTGCCAGCAGCTTCCGACAGTCCCAAGGAGCTTTCTTT.

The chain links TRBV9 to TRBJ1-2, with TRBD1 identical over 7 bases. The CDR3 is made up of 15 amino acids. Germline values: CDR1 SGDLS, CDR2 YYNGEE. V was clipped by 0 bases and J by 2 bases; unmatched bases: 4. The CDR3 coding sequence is TGTGCCAGCAGCGTAGCCGAGGGGGCGAACTATGGCTACACCTTC. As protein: CASSVAEGANYGYTF.

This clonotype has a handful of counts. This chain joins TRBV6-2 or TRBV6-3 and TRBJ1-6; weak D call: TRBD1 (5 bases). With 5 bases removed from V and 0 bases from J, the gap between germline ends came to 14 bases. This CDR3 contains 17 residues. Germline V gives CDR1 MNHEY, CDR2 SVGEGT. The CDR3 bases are TGTGCCAGCAGTCAAACACCGGGGACCTCCTATAATTCACCCCTCCACTTT. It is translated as CASSQTPGTSYNSPLHF.

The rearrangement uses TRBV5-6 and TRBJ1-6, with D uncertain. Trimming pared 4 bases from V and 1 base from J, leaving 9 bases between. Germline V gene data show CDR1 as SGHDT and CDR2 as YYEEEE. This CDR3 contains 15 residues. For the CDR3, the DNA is TGTGCCAGCAGCCCTGAAAGATCCTATAATTCACCCCTCCACTTT. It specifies CASSPERSYNSPLHF. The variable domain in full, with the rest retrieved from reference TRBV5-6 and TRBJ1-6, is DAGVTQSPTHLIKTRGQQVTLRCSPKSGHDTVSWYQQALGQGPQFIFQYYEEEERQRGNFPDRFSGHQFPNYSSELNVNALLLGDSALYLCASSPERSYNSPLHFGNGTRLTVT.

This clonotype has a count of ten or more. The CDR3 here is CASSYGAGEQFF. The DNA for the CDR3 is TGTGCCAGCAGTTATGGGGCCGGTGAGCAGTTCTTC. This chain links TRBV6-5 with TRBJ2-1; TRBD1 might be the D (5 bases). V lost 3 bases to trimming and J lost 9 bases, with 9 bases between them. Germline lookup yields CDR1 MNHEY and CDR2 SVGAGI. The CDR3 contains 12 residues.

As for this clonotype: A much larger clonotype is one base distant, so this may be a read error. CDR3 sequence (DNA): TGTGCCAGCAGCTTAAGGGAGGGCTCTATCTACGAGCAGTACTTC. Translation gives CASSLREGSIYEQYF. The V and J genes are TRBV7-2 and TRBJ2-7; 7 bases are shared with TRBD2. CDR3 size: 15 residues. Germline CDR1 reads SGHTA; CDR2 reads FQGNSA. V lost 2 bases and J lost 3; bases outside the gene matches: 7.

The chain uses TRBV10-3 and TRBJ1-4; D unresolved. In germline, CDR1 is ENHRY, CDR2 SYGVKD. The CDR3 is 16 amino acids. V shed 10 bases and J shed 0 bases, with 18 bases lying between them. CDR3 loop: CATYLFPPSTNEKLFF. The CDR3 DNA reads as TGTGCCACCTACTTGTTCCCACCTTCAACTAATGAAAAACTGTTTTTT.

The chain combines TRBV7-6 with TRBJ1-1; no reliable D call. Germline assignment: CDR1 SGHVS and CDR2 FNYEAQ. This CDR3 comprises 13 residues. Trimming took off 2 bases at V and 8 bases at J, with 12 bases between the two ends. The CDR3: CASSLNWVEEAFF. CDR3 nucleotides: TGTGCCAGCAGCTTAAACTGGGTCGAAGAAGCTTTCTTT.

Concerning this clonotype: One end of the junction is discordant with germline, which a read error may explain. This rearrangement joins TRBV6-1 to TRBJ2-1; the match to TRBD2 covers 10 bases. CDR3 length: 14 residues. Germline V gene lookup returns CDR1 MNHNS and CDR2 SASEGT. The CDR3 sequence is CANSYPGTSDEQFF. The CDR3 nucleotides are TGTGCCAACAGTTACCCCGGGACTAGCGATGAGCAGTTCTTC.

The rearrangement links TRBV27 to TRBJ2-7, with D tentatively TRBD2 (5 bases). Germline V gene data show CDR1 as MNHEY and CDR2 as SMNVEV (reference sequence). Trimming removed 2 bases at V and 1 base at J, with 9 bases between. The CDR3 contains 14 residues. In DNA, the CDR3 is TGTGCCAGCAGTTTAAATCCGGGGTCCTACGAGCAGTACGTC. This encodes CASSLNPGSYEQYV.

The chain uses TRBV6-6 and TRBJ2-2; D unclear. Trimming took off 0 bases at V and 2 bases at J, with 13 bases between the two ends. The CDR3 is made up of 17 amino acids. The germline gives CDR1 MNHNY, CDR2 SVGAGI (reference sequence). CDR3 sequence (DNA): TGTGCCAGCAGTTACTCTCAATTACTGCACAACACCGGGGAGCTGTTTTTT. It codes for CASSYSQLLHNTGELFF.